A selection of T cell receptor beta chains follows, all from one sample in a study of shared clonotypes between healthy human individuals. Some clones are missing from TCRdb's copy, which holds only in-frame ones; the method was immunoSEQ multiplex PCR. The table shows millions of clones, with roughly nine tenths occurring only once. Sample: naive CD4+ T cells sorted from blood. These receptor sequences come from a man aged 18 to 29 in good health. CDR3s include the opening cysteine and the closing phenylalanine or tryptophan. A D gene is named only where the DNA matches it firmly. Size tells how often a clone was seen (once, few, many) or the class of an expanded clone, and some rows leave it out.

abundance,j_gene,v_gene,d_gene,CDR3nt,CDR3aa
-,TRBJ2-3,TRBV10-3,-,TGTGCCATCAGTGGAGCCGGGGCCTCAAATACGCAGTATTTT,CAISGAGASNTQYF
-,TRBJ2-3,TRBV5-1,-,TGCGCCAGCAGCTTGGCAACTAGCACAGATACGCAGTATTTT,CASSLATSTDTQYF
-,TRBJ2-1,TRBV5-4,-,TGTGCCAGCAGCATCCGGGCAGTGGGCAATGAGCAGTTCTTC,CASSIRAVGNEQFF
-,TRBJ2-5,TRBV5-4,-,TGTGCCAGCAGCTTGGGGGTAGCACTGCAAGAGACCCAGTACTTC,CASSLGVALQETQYF
-,TRBJ2-7,TRBV25-1,-,TGTGCCAGCAGGGGAGAGAGGGGGACCTACGAGCAGTACTTC,CASRGERGTYEQYF
-,TRBJ2-5,TRBV6-1,-,TGTGCCAGCAGTGAAAAAGGGGGGGTAATTCAGTACTTC,CASSEKGGVIQYF
-,TRBJ2-7,TRBV7-2,-,TGTGCCAGCAGCTTAGTGGGCAGGGTTGATTTC,CASSLVGRVDF
-,TRBJ2-3,TRBV5-6,-,TGTGCCAGCAGCTTGCTCGGCGGCAGCACAGATACGCAGTATTTT,CASSLLGGSTDTQYF
once,TRBJ2-1,TRBV6-5,TRBD2,TGTGCCAGCAGTTCTGGGACTAGCGTGAACAATGAGCAGTTCTTC,CASSSGTSVNNEQFF
-,TRBJ2-7,TRBV6-1,TRBD1,TGTGCCAGCAGTGAAGATGGACAGGTATCGAAGCAGTACTTC,CASSEDGQVSKQYF
-,TRBJ2-3,TRBV10-3,-,TGTGCCATCAGTGAAGGGACCCTGGGCGGAGATACGCAGTATTTT,CAISEGTLGGDTQYF
-,TRBJ2-7,TRBV7-9,-,TGTGCCAGCAGCTTAGAGGTCCACGAGCAGTACTTC,CASSLEVHEQYF
once,TRBJ1-1,TRBV6-5,-,TGTGCCAGCAGTCGGGACGGGGGGAACACTGAAGCTTTCTTT,CASSRDGGNTEAFF
-,TRBJ2-5,TRBV27,TRBD1,TGTGCCAGCAGTCCGGGACAGGGGATGGAGACCCAGTACTTC,CASSPGQGMETQYF
-,TRBJ2-2,TRBV25-1,-,TGTGCCAGCGGGGGCTGGAACACCGGGGAGCTGTTTTTT,CASGGWNTGELFF
-,TRBJ1-5,TRBV5-8,-,TGTGCCAGCGAAACGGGACACAGCAATCAGCCCCAGCATTTT,CASETGHSNQPQHF
-,TRBJ2-1,TRBV27,TRBD2,TGTGCCAGCAGCCCCGATGCGCGGGAGGGGAATGAGCAGTTCTTC,CASSPDAREGNEQFF
-,TRBJ2-7,TRBV2,TRBD1,TGTGCCAGCAGTCCTCGGACAGGAAGTTTTGAAGAGCAGTACTTC,CASSPRTGSFEEQYF
once,TRBJ1-2,TRBV19,-,TGTGCCAGTAGTATCGAAGAGTCTCCTAACTATGGCTACACCTTC,CASSIEESPNYGYTF
once,TRBJ2-4,TRBV6-1,-,TGTGCCAGCCGGGCCCCCCCCGGCATTCAGTACTTC,CASRAPPGIQYF
-,TRBJ2-1,TRBV29-1,-,TGCAGCGTTGAAGATCCTGGAGAGCAGTTCTTC,CSVEDPGEQFF
-,TRBJ1-1,TRBV19,-,TGTGCCAGTAGTATAGGTGGGGGTTCAACTGAAGCTTTCTTT,CASSIGGGSTEAFF
-,TRBJ1-3,TRBV11-2,-,TGTGCCAGCAGCCTGGATAGGACCGTTCAAAGAGGAAACACCATATATTTT,CASSLDRTVQRGNTIYF
-,TRBJ2-7,TRBV30,TRBD2,TGTGCCTGGAGGGGTGTGGGAGGGGCCGGGGAGCAGTACTTC,CAWRGVGGAGEQYF
-,TRBJ2-1,TRBV19,TRBD2,TGTGCCAGTAGTCGGGTCCTAGCGGGGGGGTACAATGAGCAGTTCTTC,CASSRVLAGGYNEQFF
-,TRBJ2-3,TRBV10-3,TRBD2,TGTGCCACTAGACTAGCGGGAGAGTCCACAGATACGCAGTATTTT,CATRLAGESTDTQYF
-,TRBJ1-2,TRBV10-3,-,TGTGCCATCAGTGAGTCCGGGACGGCTAACTATGGCTACACCTTC,CAISESGTANYGYTF
-,TRBJ1-2,TRBV25-1,-,TGTGCCAGCAGTGAAGTTTCACGGTGGGGCTACACCTTC,CASSEVSRWGYTF
-,TRBJ1-4,TRBV7-2,TRBD1,TGTGCCAGCACATGGGACAGGGCAAATGAAAAACTGTTTTTT,CASTWDRANEKLFF
-,TRBJ2-2,TRBV10-2,TRBD2,TGCGCCAGCAGCTCTCCGGGACTAGCGGGATCCGGGGAGCTGTTTTTT,CASSSPGLAGSGELFF
-,TRBJ2-4,TRBV6-6,-,TGTGCCAGCGGCGAGACCCTAGCCAAAAACATTCAGTACTTC,CASGETLAKNIQYF
-,TRBJ2-3,TRBV5-1,TRBD2,TGCGCCAGCAGCTTGGAAGGGACTAGCGGGAGTGGAGATACGCAGTATTTT,CASSLEGTSGSGDTQYF
-,TRBJ2-7,TRBV18,TRBD1,TGTGCCAGCTCTCGAGGGACAGGGTTCGGGCAGTACTTC,CASSRGTGFGQYF
-,TRBJ1-1,TRBV7-9,TRBD1,TGTGCCAGCAGCTTAGAAGGGACAGGGGTTGAAGCTTTCTTT,CASSLEGTGVEAFF
-,TRBJ1-1,TRBV6-6,-,TGTGCCATCCAATCAGGGGAATCTAACACTGAAGCTTTCTTT,CAIQSGESNTEAFF
-,TRBJ2-7,TRBV5-8,-,TGTGCCAGCAGCTTGGCGCAGGTTCCCTACGAGCAGTACTTC,CASSLAQVPYEQYF
few,TRBJ1-5,TRBV23-1,-,TGCGCCAGCGGGCGTCCCCAGCCCCAGCATTTT,CASGRPQPQHF
-,TRBJ2-1,TRBV15,-,TGTGCCACCAGCAGAGCGGAGCGGAAATACAATGAGCAGTTCTTC,CATSRAERKYNEQFF
-,TRBJ2-2,TRBV5-4,TRBD2,TGTGCCAGCAGCTTGGCCAAAGGGGCGGTAGCGGGAGGAAGGCCCGGGGAGCTGTTTTTT,CASSLAKGAVAGGRPGELFF
-,TRBJ1-3,TRBV5-4,TRBD1,TGTGCCAGCAGCTTCGGGACAGGGGGCGCGGGAGGAAACACCATATATTTT,CASSFGTGGAGGNTIYF
-,TRBJ1-5,TRBV28,TRBD1,TGTGCCAGCAGTACCCTTCCCGGGACAGGGGGTATACCCCAGCATTTT,CASSTLPGTGGIPQHF
-,TRBJ2-1,TRBV5-1,TRBD2,TGCGCCAGCAGCTCGACTAGCGGGGGGAATGAGCAGTTCTTC,CASSSTSGGNEQFF
-,TRBJ1-1,TRBV30,-,TGTGCCTGGAGCAATAAGTTCACTGAAGCTTTCTTT,CAWSNKFTEAFF
-,TRBJ1-1,TRBV6-6,-,TGTGCCAGCAGTTACGGGGTCGGCACTGAAGCTTTCTTT,CASSYGVGTEAFF
-,TRBJ1-4,TRBV5-5,TRBD1,TGTGCCAGCAGCTGGGGGGACAGGGGGCTGGAAAAACTGTTTTTT,CASSWGDRGLEKLFF
-,TRBJ2-2,TRBV6-6,TRBD2,TGTGCCAGCGTCTCCGGGAGCGGGAGGACCGGGGAGCTGTTTTTT,CASVSGSGRTGELFF
-,TRBJ1-1,TRBV6-6,-,TGTGCCAGCAGTCCCCCGGGACGGCAGTTCGAAGCTTTCTTT,CASSPPGRQFEAFF
-,TRBJ2-2,TRBV19,TRBD1,TGTGCCAGTAAGGGACAGGGGGCTTCAGGGGAGCTGTTTTTT,CASKGQGASGELFF
-,TRBJ2-7,TRBV10-3,-,TGTGCCATCAGGGGGATGGGGAGCTCCTACGAGCAGTACTTC,CAIRGMGSSYEQYF
-,TRBJ1-6,TRBV13,-,TGTGCCAGCAGCCCGGGGCCTCTTAATTCACCCCTCCACTTT,CASSPGPLNSPLHF
-,TRBJ2-2,TRBV7-2,TRBD2,TGTGCCAGCAGCCTCCGCCCCATAGCGGGAGGGACCGGGGAGCTGTTTTTT,CASSLRPIAGGTGELFF
-,TRBJ2-7,TRBV7-2,-,TGTGCCAGCAGCTTAAGGGACTCGCTCTTCTACGAGCAGTACTTC,CASSLRDSLFYEQYF
-,TRBJ1-4,TRBV28,TRBD1,TGTGCCAGCAGTCCACCCCCAACCAGGGGGCGTGAAAAACTGTTTTTT,CASSPPPTRGREKLFF
-,TRBJ2-5,TRBV7-9,TRBD1,TGTGCCAGCAGCCAAAGACAGGGGGCTAGGCAAGAGACCCAGTACTTC,CASSQRQGARQETQYF
-,TRBJ2-1,TRBV7-3,TRBD2,TGTGCCAGCAGCCCCCAGGCTAGCGGGGGGGCCGGTAATGAGCAGTTCTTC,CASSPQASGGAGNEQFF
-,TRBJ1-3,TRBV7-9,-,TGTGCCAGCAGCTTAGCGTCAGTCTCTGGAAACACCATATATTTT,CASSLASVSGNTIYF
-,TRBJ1-6,TRBV6-1,TRBD1,TGTGCCAGCAGTGCTAACCGACAGGGGAATTCACCCCTCCACTTT,CASSANRQGNSPLHF